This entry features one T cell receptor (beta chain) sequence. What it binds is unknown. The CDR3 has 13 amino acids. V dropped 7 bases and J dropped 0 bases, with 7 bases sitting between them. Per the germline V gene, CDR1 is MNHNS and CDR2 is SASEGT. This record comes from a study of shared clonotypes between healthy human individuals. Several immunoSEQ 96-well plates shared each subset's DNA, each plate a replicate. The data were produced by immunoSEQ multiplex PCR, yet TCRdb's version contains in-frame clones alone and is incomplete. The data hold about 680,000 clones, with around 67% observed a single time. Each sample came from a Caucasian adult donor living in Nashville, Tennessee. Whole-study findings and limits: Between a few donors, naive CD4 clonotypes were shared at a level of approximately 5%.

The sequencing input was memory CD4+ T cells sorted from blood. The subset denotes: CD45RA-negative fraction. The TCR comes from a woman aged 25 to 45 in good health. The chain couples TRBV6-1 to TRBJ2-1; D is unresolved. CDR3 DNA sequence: TGTGCCAGCATCCCGAGCTCCTACAATGAGCAGTTCTTC. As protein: CASIPSSYNEQFF.